Following are 17 T cell receptor beta chains from one sample sequenced in a study of blood T cell repertoires in COVID-19. The protocol was immunoSEQ multiplex PCR, while the TCRdb copy is restricted to in-frame clones and leaves out a portion. The repertoire holds about 100,000 clones, approximately 80% seen once, with about 12% in the top ten. The sample comprised peripheral blood. Receptor source: a woman between 70 and 85 years old with acute or convalescent COVID-19.

This chain links TRBV19 with TRBJ2-4; TRBD1 is a possible D gene (5 bases). In germline, CDR1 is LNHDA, CDR2 SQIVND (reference sequence). Between the trimmed V and J ends, which lost 4 bases and 1 base, there was a span of 11 bases. The CDR3 extends over 15 amino acids. CDR3 nucleotide sequence: TGTGCCAGTAGTACAGGGAAGGTGGCCAAAAACATTCAGTACTTC. It codes for CASSTGKVAKNIQYF. Variable domain in full (rest from reference TRBV19 and TRBJ2-4): DGGITQSPKYLFRKEGQNVTLSCEQNLNHDAMYWYRQDPGQGLRLIYYSQIVNDFQKGDIAEGYSVSREKKESFPLTVTSAQKNPTAFYLCASSTGKVAKNIQYFGAGTRLSVL.

The chain combines TRBV7-2 with TRBJ2-3; 8 bases agree with TRBD2. V lost 5 bases, J lost 5 bases, and 15 bases stayed unmatched. CDR1 SGHTA and CDR2 FQGNSA come from the germline V gene. This CDR3 has 17 amino acids. The CDR3 loop reads CASSPQAAAGVEDTQYF. The DNA of the CDR3 is TGTGCCAGCAGCCCCCAGGCTGCAGCGGGGGTGGAAGATACGCAGTATTTT.

The chain couples TRBV27 to TRBJ1-1; 9 bases are a match to TRBD1. Trimming took 3 bases from V and 6 from J; bases not matched to a gene: 2. Per the germline V gene, CDR1 is MNHEY and CDR2 is SMNVEV (reference sequence). The CDR3 has 13 amino acids. The CDR3 region is CASSFGTGPEAFF. The CDR3, as DNA: TGTGCCAGCAGTTTTGGGACAGGGCCTGAAGCTTTCTTT.

The chain uses TRBV18 and TRBJ2-7; tentative D call: TRBD2 (6 bases). CDR3 size: 15 residues. Trimming pared 0 bases from V and 2 bases from J, leaving 11 bases between. Germline CDR1 reads KGHSH; CDR2 reads LQKENI. The CDR3 protein is CASSPPREPPYEQYF. The DNA for the CDR3 is TGTGCCAGCTCACCACCGCGGGAACCCCCCTACGAGCAGTACTTC. The full variable domain, completed using reference TRBV18 and TRBJ2-7, is NAGVMQNPRHLVRRRGQEARLRCSPMKGHSHVYWYRQLPEEGLKFMVYLQKENIIDESGMPKERFSAEFPKEGPSILRIQQVVRGDSAAYFCASSPPREPPYEQYFGPGTRLTVT.

This chain connects TRBV7-3 to TRBJ1-2; D gene ambiguous. The CDR3 is made up of 11 amino acids. Germline V gives CDR1 SGHTA, CDR2 FQGTGA. Trimming removed 4 bases from V and 9 bases from J, with 9 bases in between. The DNA of the CDR3 is TGTGCCAGCAGCTCCGGAGGGAGCTACACCTTC. It codes for CASSSGGSYTF.

V and J are TRBV27 and TRBJ2-1, with TRBD1 matching over 8 bases. V lost 7 bases and J lost 3; bases outside the gene matches: 8. From germline, CDR1 is MNHEY and CDR2 SMNVEV (reference sequence). The CDR3 has 15 residues. The CDR3 loop is CASTIDRGGYNEQFF. CDR3 in DNA: TGTGCCAGCACTATCGACAGGGGAGGCTACAATGAGCAGTTCTTC.

This chain connects TRBV28 to TRBJ1-2, with 7 bases matching TRBD1. The CDR3 covers 15 residues. Germline V CDR1 and CDR2: MDHEN, SYDVKM. V lost 4 bases to trimming and J lost 5 bases; unmatched junction nucleotides: 10. The CDR3 sequence: CASSSRGWTEYGYTF. The DNA of the CDR3 is TGTGCCAGCAGTTCCAGGGGGTGGACGGAGTATGGCTACACCTTC.

This clone has just a few counts. The rearrangement uses TRBV4-1 and TRBJ1-1, with 8 bases matching TRBD1. CDR3 length: 18 amino acids. Germline CDR1 reads MGHRA; CDR2 reads YSYEKL. V gave up 0 bases and J gave up 0 bases; unmatched junction bases: 9. In DNA, the CDR3 is TGCGCCAGCAGCCAAGAGAGAAACAGGGGGTCGATGAACACTGAAGCTTTCTTT. As protein: CASSQERNRGSMNTEAFF.

The chain combines TRBV6-6 with TRBJ2-7, with 8 bases matching TRBD2. V gave up 8 bases and J gave up 2 bases; unmatched junction bases: 5. Per germline, CDR1 MNHNY and CDR2 SVGAGI (reference sequence). The CDR3 spans 13 residues. CDR3 residues: CASSSGSTYEQYF. The CDR3 nucleotides are TGTGCCAGCTCTAGCGGGTCGACCTACGAGCAGTACTTC.

The chain combines TRBV5-1 with TRBJ2-5, with 10 bases aligning to TRBD2. The CDR3 has 18 residues. CDR1 is SGHRS, CDR2 YFSETQ, per germline. Trimming cost V 3 bases and J 4 bases; bases outside gene matches: 15. CDR3 residues: CASSSGMSGGATIETQYF. In nucleotides, the CDR3 is TGCGCCAGCAGCTCGGGTATGAGCGGGGGGGCCACAATAGAGACCCAGTACTTC.

The chain combines TRBV5-5 with TRBJ2-5, with D tentatively TRBD2 (5 bases). Germline V gene sequence: CDR1 SGHKS, CDR2 YYEKEE (reference sequence). Trimming removed 4 bases at V and 4 bases at J, with 17 bases between. This CDR3 has 15 amino acids. This CDR3 is CASSRGQVLGETQYF. CDR3 DNA sequence: TGTGCCAGCAGCCGGGGTCAAGTTCTGGGAGAGACCCAGTACTTC.

This sequence joins TRBV7-9 and TRBJ2-1; 10 bases align to TRBD1. The junction had 11 bases not matched to a gene; V was cut back by 5 bases and J by 7 bases. CDR3 length: 16 residues. Germline values: CDR1 SEHNR, CDR2 FQNEAQ (reference sequence). The CDR3 sequence is CASSTSGTGVGNEQFF. The CDR3 DNA follows: TGTGCCAGCAGCACCTCCGGGACAGGGGTCGGTAATGAGCAGTTCTTC. The full variable domain, completed using reference TRBV7-9 and TRBJ2-1, is DTGVSQNPRHKITKRGQNVTFRCDPISEHNRLYWYRQTLGQGPEFLTYFQNEAQLEKSRLLSDRFSAERPKGSFSTLEIQRTEQGDSAMYLCASSTSGTGVGNEQFFGPGTRLTVL.

This clone was observed a handful of times. DNA for the CDR3: TGTGCCAGTAGGATCGGTGGGGGGAGGATAAACCAGCCCCAGCATTTT. It encodes CASRIGGGRINQPQHF. The chain has TRBV19 and TRBJ1-5; tentative D call: TRBD1 (5 bases). Trimming removed 6 bases at V and 7 bases at J, with 22 bases between. The CDR3 is 16 amino acids. CDR1 and CDR2 (germline): LNHDA, SQIVND (reference sequence).

This chain joins TRBV4-2 and TRBJ2-1; a possible D gene is TRBD2 (6 bases). The CDR3 runs 19 residues. Germline CDR1 LGHNA, CDR2 YNFKEQ. V lost 4 bases and J 1 base, leaving 23 bases between the germline ends. The CDR3 spells CASSRRPPVGGDSYNEQFF. The CDR3 region has the DNA TGTGCCAGCAGCCGACGACCCCCAGTCGGCGGGGATTCCTACAATGAGCAGTTCTTC.

The rearrangement joins TRBV6-6 to TRBJ1-4, with D unclear. Germline V gene lookup returns CDR1 MNHNY and CDR2 SVGAGI (reference sequence). Trimming took off 2 bases at V and 5 bases at J, with 9 bases between the two ends. The CDR3 totals 14 residues. The chain's CDR3 is CASSYAETNEKLFF. The CDR3 DNA follows: TGTGCCAGCAGTTACGCAGAGACAAATGAAAAACTGTTTTTT.

This clone was recorded once. The chain is built from TRBV30 and TRBJ2-5; a weak D match, TRBD1 (5 bases). V was shortened by 0 bases and J by 0 bases, with 8 bases between the two germline ends. This CDR3 contains 14 residues. Germline CDR1 GTSNPN, CDR2 SVGIG (reference sequence). The CDR3 sequence is CAWSVQVYQETQYF. The CDR3 bases are TGTGCCTGGAGTGTACAGGTTTACCAAGAGACCCAGTACTTC. The full variable domain, its missing parts supplied by reference TRBV30 and TRBJ2-5, is SQTIHQWPATLVQPVGSPLSLECTVEGTSNPNLYWYRQAAGRGLQLLFYSVGIGQISSEVPQNLSASRPQDRQFILSSKKLLLSDSGFYLCAWSVQVYQETQYFGPGTRLLVL.

This clone was recorded once. V usage is TRBV21-1 and J usage is TRBJ2-7; TRBD2, the D gene given by the table, was not confirmed from the DNA. TRBV21-1 is flagged as a pseudogene. This CDR3 comprises 17 residues. CDR3 nucleotide sequence: TGTGCCAGCAGCAAAGAAAACGGAAAGAACGGGGTCTACGAGCAGTACTTC. Translated, it gives CASSKENGKNGVYEQYF.